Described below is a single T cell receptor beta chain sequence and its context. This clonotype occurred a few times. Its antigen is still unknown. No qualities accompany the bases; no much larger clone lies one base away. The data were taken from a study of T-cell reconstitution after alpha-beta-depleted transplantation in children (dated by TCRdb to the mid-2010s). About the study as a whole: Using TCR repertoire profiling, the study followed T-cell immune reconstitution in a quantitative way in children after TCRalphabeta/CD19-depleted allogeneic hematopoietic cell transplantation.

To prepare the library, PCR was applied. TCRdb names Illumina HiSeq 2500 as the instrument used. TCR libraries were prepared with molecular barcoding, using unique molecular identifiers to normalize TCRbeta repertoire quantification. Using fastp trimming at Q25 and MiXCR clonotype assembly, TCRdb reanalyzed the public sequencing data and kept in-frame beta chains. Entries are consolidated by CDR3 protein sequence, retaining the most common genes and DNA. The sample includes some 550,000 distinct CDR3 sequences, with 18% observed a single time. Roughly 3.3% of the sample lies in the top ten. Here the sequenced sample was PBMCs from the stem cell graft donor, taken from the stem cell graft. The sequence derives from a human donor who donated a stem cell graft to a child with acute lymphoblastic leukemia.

The CDR3 sequence is CASSPRQAPYEQYF. The DNA sequence is as follows: TGTGCCAGCAGCCCCCGACAGGCACCTTACGAGCAGTACTTC. The sequence joins TRBV7-8 to TRBJ2-7; matching of 6 bases hints at TRBD1 as the D gene. CDR1 SGHVS and CDR2 FQNEAQ are derived from the germline V gene. The cysteine opens and the phenylalanine closes a CDR3 of 14 amino acids. The kept DNA is CDR3 alone, 42 bases in frame from the first base. V loses 5 bases, J loses 4 bases, and the germline ends lie 15 bases apart.